A selection of T cell receptor beta chains follows, all from one sample in a study of T cell clonotyping in hematopoietic cell transplantation. Assay used: immunoSEQ multiplex PCR; TCRdb lists only in-frame clones, some missing. The profile shows 25,000 or so clones, 70% to 75% of them singletons. The sample here was peripheral blood mononuclear cells, taken before stem cell transplant. These receptors all stem from a man in his fifties with myelodysplastic syndrome. Some clones in this sample may be carry-over from other donors' samples. Both conserved end residues are part of each CDR3. The D gene is left open where the match is weak. Some rows have no size entry. The others give once, few or many, or a class for an expanded clone.

CDR3 protein	CDR3 DNA	V gene	J gene	D gene	clone size
CASSSRASGSDETQYF	TGCGCCAGCAGCTCGCGGGCTAGCGGGAGCGATGAGACCCAGTACTTC	TRBV5-1	TRBJ2-5	TRBD2	few
CASSYSTGIRNQPQHF	TGTGCCAGCAGTTACTCGACTGGGATTCGCAATCAGCCCCAGCATTTT	TRBV6-6	TRBJ1-5	-	-
CASSQDQYEQYF	TGTGCCAGCAGTCAGGATCAGTACGAGCAGTACTTC	TRBV5-4	TRBJ2-7	-	-
CASSLDAGDGETQYF	TGCGCCAGCAGCTTGGATGCGGGGGACGGAGAGACCCAGTACTTC	TRBV5-1	TRBJ2-5	TRBD2	-
CASSEAVAAGDYEQYF	TGTGCCAGCAGTGAAGCTGTGGCAGCCGGGGACTACGAGCAGTACTTC	TRBV6-1	TRBJ2-7	-	-
CSCWTYQQEPFYEQYF	TGCAGCTGTTGGACCTACCAACAGGAACCGTTTTACGAGCAGTACTTC	TRBV29-1	TRBJ2-7	-	-
CASSEVGQPQHF	TGTGCCAGTAGTGAGGTGGGTCAGCCCCAGCATTTT	TRBV19	TRBJ1-5	-	-
CASSPDRMSNQPQHF	TGCGCCAGCAGCCCCGACAGGATGAGCAATCAGCCCCAGCATTTT	TRBV4-1	TRBJ1-5	-	-
CASTTGLNTEAFF	TGCGCCAGCACTACAGGGTTGAACACTGAAGCTTTCTTT	TRBV5-1	TRBJ1-1	-	few
CAWGSNQPQHF	TGTGCCTGGGGGAGCAATCAGCCCCAGCATTTT	TRBV30	TRBJ1-5	-	-
CASSVEEGGWPQHF	TGTGCCAGCAGCGTAGAGGAGGGGGGTTGGCCCCAGCATTTT	TRBV9	TRBJ1-5	-	-
CASSLAVGFNSPLHF	TGTGCCAGCAGCTTAGCGGTGGGATTTAATTCACCCCTCCACTTT	TRBV7-6	TRBJ1-6	-	-
CASSPTRGTQYF	TGTGCCAGCAGTCCGACTAGAGGAACGCAGTATTTT	TRBV6-5	TRBJ2-3	-	-
CAWRGRANTEAFF	TGTGCCTGGAGAGGGCGGGCCAACACTGAAGCTTTCTTT	TRBV30	TRBJ1-1	-	few
CSARPWDEQFF	TGCAGTGCTAGGCCGTGGGATGAGCAGTTCTTC	TRBV20-1	TRBJ2-1	-	-
CASSHRGRLGVDEAFF	TGTGCCAGCAGCCACAGGGGGCGCCTAGGGGTGGATGAAGCTTTCTTT	TRBV11-2	TRBJ1-1	TRBD1	-
CASSWGRGYEQYF	TGTGCCAGCAGCTGGGGACGGGGGTACGAGCAGTACTTC	TRBV5-6	TRBJ2-7	-	-
CASSSSGTPYNEQFF	TGTGCCAGCAGCTCCTCCGGGACGCCTTACAATGAGCAGTTCTTC	TRBV9	TRBJ2-1	-	-
CAWSVQGGGNTIYF	TGTGCCTGGAGTGTCCAGGGTGGTGGAAACACCATATATTTT	TRBV30	TRBJ1-3	-	-
CASSPRTGREQFF	TGCGCCAGCAGCCCGAGGACAGGGCGCGAGCAGTTCTTC	TRBV4-3	TRBJ2-1	TRBD1	medium-sized
CASTGAENYGYTF	TGCGCCAGCACCGGGGCAGAAAACTATGGCTACACCTTC	TRBV5-1	TRBJ1-2	-	-
CASTRWEGDRGYTF	TGTGCCAGCACCCGCTGGGAGGGGGACCGTGGCTACACCTTC	TRBV7-2	TRBJ1-2	-	-
CATLGQAIYEQYF	TGTGCCACCCTCGGACAGGCCATCTACGAGCAGTACTTC	TRBV28	TRBJ2-7	TRBD1	-
CASSPPDRYSYEQYF	TGTGCCAGCAGTCCGCCGGACCGATACTCCTACGAGCAGTACTTC	TRBV27	TRBJ2-7	-	-
CASRASGRLSYEQYF	TGTGCCAGCAGAGCTAGCGGGAGGCTCTCCTACGAGCAGTACTTC	TRBV2	TRBJ2-7	TRBD2	-
CASSLTSGGTYNEQFF	TGTGCCAGCAGCCTAACTAGCGGGGGGACTTACAATGAGCAGTTCTTC	TRBV11-2	TRBJ2-1	TRBD2	-
CASSIASGGAPDTQYF	TGTGCCAGTAGTATCGCGAGCGGGGGGGCCCCAGATACGCAGTATTTT	TRBV19	TRBJ2-3	TRBD2	-
CASAGNSYEQYF	TGCGCCAGCGCGGGAAACTCCTACGAGCAGTACTTC	TRBV5-1	TRBJ2-7	-	once
CASSMSGLAGDNEQFF	TGTGCCAGCAGTATGTCGGGACTAGCGGGGGACAATGAGCAGTTCTTC	TRBV28	TRBJ2-1	TRBD2	-
CASSPLGDNTEAFF	TGTGCCAGCAGTCCCCTAGGGGACAACACTGAAGCTTTCTTT	TRBV25-1	TRBJ1-1	-	-